Following are 25 T cell receptor beta chains from one sample sequenced in a study of siplizumab effects on memory and regulatory T cells. The assay was immunoSEQ multiplex PCR, and TCRdb's table has in-frame clones only and misses some. The sample carries thousands of clones, 60% to 75% recorded once. Sequenced material: effector memory CD8+ T cells sorted from blood. As to subset: unstimulated CD8+ effector memory T cells. The receptors come from a human donor in good health.

The chain employs TRBV14 and TRBJ1-4; possibly TRBD1 for D (6 bases). Germline V CDR1 and CDR2: SGHDN, FVKESK. The CDR3 length is 13 residues. With 3 bases removed from V and 8 bases from J, the gap between germline ends came to 10 bases. CDR3 sequence: CASSQGAVEKLFF. The CDR3 DNA is TGTGCCAGCAGCCAGGGGGCAGTGGAAAAACTGTTTTTT.

The chain links TRBV12-5 to TRBJ1-1, with a tentative D call TRBD1 (5 bases). This CDR3 is built from 11 residues. The germline CDR1 and CDR2 sequences are LGHNT and FRNRAP. Trimming cost V 1 base and J 11 bases, with 8 bases left between them. In DNA, the CDR3 is TGTGCTAGTGGTTTGGATGGGGCGGCTTTCTTT. This gives the protein CASGLDGAAFF.

The chain combines TRBV6-5 with TRBJ1-3; D is unclear. Deletions cut 0 bases from V and 3 bases from J, with 9 bases between. Germline V lookup: CDR1 MNHEY, CDR2 SVGAGI. The CDR3 sequence is 15 residues long. CDR3 DNA sequence: TGTGCCAGCAGTTACTCGAGTGAAGGTGGAAACACCATATATTTT. This gives the protein CASSYSSEGGNTIYF.

The gene calls are TRBV5-4 and TRBJ2-7; 7 bases line up with TRBD1. The junction had 8 bases not matched to a gene; V was cut back by 5 bases and J by 3 bases. Germline CDR1 and CDR2: SGHNT and YYREEE (reference sequence). The CDR3 loop spans 14 amino acids. The CDR3 is CASRSDRVDYEQYF. CDR3 coding DNA: TGTGCCAGCAGATCCGACAGGGTCGACTACGAGCAGTACTTC.

The genes are TRBV2 and TRBJ1-1; perhaps TRBD1 as D (6 bases). Trimming stripped 6 bases from V and 4 bases from J, with 9 bases between. Germline V gene sequence: CDR1 SNHLY, CDR2 FYNNEI. This CDR3 has 12 residues. The CDR3: CASSRGGTEAFF. In nucleotides, the CDR3 is TGTGCCAGCAGCAGGGGAGGCACTGAAGCTTTCTTT.

In this sample, this clone is medium-sized. This rearrangement joins TRBV27 to TRBJ2-7; 13 nucleotides match TRBD2. CDR3 size: 16 residues. CDR1 is MNHEY and CDR2 is SMNVEV in the germline V gene (reference sequence). V lost 5 bases, J lost 3 bases, and 7 bases stayed unmatched. The CDR3 spells CASSKSGLAGDYEQYF. As DNA, the CDR3 is TGTGCCAGCAGTAAATCCGGACTAGCGGGGGACTACGAGCAGTACTTC.

This clone was seen a few times. J is TRBJ2-5 and V is TRBV7-9; weak D call: TRBD1 (5 bases). CDR3 length equals 15 residues. Germline CDR1 reads SEHNR; CDR2 reads FQNEAQ (reference sequence). V was shortened by 5 bases and J by 5 bases, with 18 bases between the two germline ends. CDR3 sequence (DNA): TGTGCCAGCAGCCCCCCAGGGTCTCCTAAGGAGACCCAGTACTTC. This codes for CASSPPGSPKETQYF.

This sequence joins TRBV6-5 and TRBJ2-1; D gene unclear. CDR1 is MNHEY and CDR2 is SVGAGI in the germline V gene. Trimming cost V 0 bases and J 5 bases, with 5 bases left between them. The CDR3 spans 13 residues. CDR3 loop: CASSYSRHNEQFF. The CDR3 coding sequence is TGTGCCAGCAGTTACTCGAGGCACAATGAGCAGTTCTTC.

This clone turned up a few times. V usage is TRBV5-6 and J usage is TRBJ2-1; D is perhaps TRBD1 (6 bases). Trimming pared 3 bases from V and 9 bases from J, leaving 13 bases between. The CDR3 length is 13 residues. The germline gives CDR1 SGHDT, CDR2 YYEEEE. This chain's CDR3 is CASSYQGKGEQFF. The CDR3 DNA is TGTGCCAGCAGCTATCAGGGGAAGGGTGAGCAGTTCTTC.

The chain employs TRBV7-9 and TRBJ2-7; D is perhaps TRBD1 (5 bases). The V end lost 1 base, the J end lost 1 base, and 8 bases lay between the germline ends. This CDR3 comprises 14 residues. CDR1 is SEHNR and CDR2 is FQNEAQ in the germline V gene (reference sequence). CDR3 in amino acids: CASSLVTGSYEQYF. CDR3 in DNA: TGTGCCAGCAGCTTAGTTACAGGATCCTACGAGCAGTACTTC.

The chain recombines TRBV6-4 with TRBJ2-3; 8 bases line up with TRBD2. Unmatched junction bases numbered 7, after V lost 3 bases and J lost 2 bases. The CDR3 has 16 residues. The germline CDR1 and CDR2 sequences are MRHNA and SNTAGT. The chain's CDR3 is CASSEAGGGTTDTQYF. For the CDR3, the DNA is TGTGCCAGCAGTGAAGCGGGCGGGGGGACCACAGATACGCAGTATTTT.

A single count supports this clone. V usage is TRBV20-1 and J usage is TRBJ1-5; D not certain. This CDR3 is 11 amino acids long. The germline V gene encodes CDR1 DFQATT and CDR2 SNEGSKA (reference sequence). Trimming took 2 bases from V and 4 from J, leaving 3 bases between them. CDR3 loop: CSARRNQPQHF. CDR3 DNA sequence: TGCAGTGCTAGACGTAATCAGCCCCAGCATTTT.

This clone was seen a handful of times. The chain is built from TRBV6-5 and TRBJ2-1; TRBD1 or TRBD2 may be the D gene (5 bases each). The CDR3 runs 16 residues. Per germline, CDR1 MNHEY and CDR2 SVGAGI. V was pared by 2 bases and J by 4 bases, with 15 bases between. The chain's CDR3 is CASSYLNGAPYNEQFF. The CDR3, as DNA: TGTGCCAGCAGTTACCTTAACGGGGCACCTTACAATGAGCAGTTCTTC.

In its sample, this clone is medium-sized (0.01 to 0.1%). The chain employs TRBV5-5 and TRBJ1-1; TRBD1 might be the D (5 bases). This CDR3 region has 14 residues. Per germline, CDR1 SGHKS and CDR2 YYEKEE (reference sequence). V lost 4 bases, J lost 0 bases, and 10 bases lay in between. The CDR3 DNA sequence: TGTGCCAGCAGCATCGTGGGGGTGAACACTGAAGCTTTCTTT. Translated: CASSIVGVNTEAFF.

The chain links TRBV19 to TRBJ1-1; TRBD1 matches at 7 bases. Germline CDR1 LNHDA, CDR2 SQIVND (reference sequence). The CDR3 consists of 14 residues. Trimming took 4 bases from V and 1 from J; bases not matched to a gene: 3. The CDR3 DNA sequence: TGTGCCAGTAGTAGGGACAGCCCGAACACTGAAGCTTTCTTT. Amino acid sequence: CASSRDSPNTEAFF.

The sample holds one count of this clone. The chain combines TRBV11-2 with TRBJ2-1, with D possibly matching TRBD2 (5 bases). CDR3 length: 14 amino acids. Germline V gene lookup returns CDR1 SGHAT and CDR2 FQNNGV. The V and J ends lost 1 base and 3 bases respectively, with 7 bases between them. The CDR3, as DNA: TGTGCCAGCAGCTTAGCCGGGAACTACAATGAGCAGTTCTTC. This gives the protein CASSLAGNYNEQFF.

The rearrangement links TRBV14 to TRBJ2-7; D not certain. V shed 4 bases and J shed 0 bases, with 16 bases lying between them. The CDR3 totals 16 residues. The germline V gene encodes CDR1 SGHDN and CDR2 FVKESK. DNA of the CDR3: TGTGCCAGCAGCCCCCAGGAGATCGGAGACTCCTACGAGCAGTACTTC. This codes for CASSPQEIGDSYEQYF. The variable domain in full, completed from reference TRBV14 and TRBJ2-7, reads EAGVTQFPSHSVIEKGQTVTLRCDPISGHDNLYWYRRVMGKEIKFLLHFVKESKQDESGMPNNRFLAERTGGTYSTLKVQPAELEDSGVYFCASSPQEIGDSYEQYFGPGTRLTVT.

This clone was picked up one time. This could be a read error, since a much larger clone is one nucleotide away. The sample holds other DNA sequences that translate to the same CDR3. The rearrangement links TRBV7-2 to TRBJ1-1, with D maybe TRBD1 (5 bases). V was cut by 1 base and J by 6 bases, with 6 bases left in between. Germline V gene sequence: CDR1 SGHTA, CDR2 FQGNSA. This CDR3 comprises 12 residues. The CDR3 region is CASSLGGPEAFF. For the CDR3, the DNA is TGTGCCAGCAGCTTAGGGGGACCTGAAGCTTTCTTT.

The genes are TRBV7-2 and TRBJ2-5; no reliable D call. Deletions cut 3 bases from V and 0 bases from J, with 14 bases between. CDR3 size: 16 residues. Per the germline V gene, CDR1 is SGHTA and CDR2 is FQGNSA. In nucleotides, the CDR3 is TGTGCCAGCAGCTTGGTGGCCGTTTCTCACCAAGAGACCCAGTACTTC. It is translated as CASSLVAVSHQETQYF.

The chain carries TRBV25-1 and TRBJ2-5, with TRBD2 matching 12 bases. The CDR3 extends over 15 amino acids. V dropped 6 bases and J dropped 5; count of bases not matched to a gene: 7. The germline CDR1 and CDR2 sequences are MGHDK and SYGVNS. For the CDR3, the DNA is TGTGCCAGCAGATGGCTAGCGGGGGGGCACGAGACCCAGTACTTC. Its translation: CASRWLAGGHETQYF.

This clone is medium-sized. The chain links TRBV10-3 to TRBJ1-5; no definite D call. This CDR3 region has 16 residues. Germline CDR1 and CDR2: ENHRY and SYGVKD. Trimming took off 4 bases at V and 0 bases at J, with 13 bases between the two ends. The CDR3 bases are TGTGCCATCAGTGCCTCTTTTCTCGGTAGCAATCAGCCCCAGCATTTT. It encodes CAISASFLGSNQPQHF.

This chain joins TRBV11-2 and TRBJ2-3, with a possible D match to TRBD2 (5 bases). The V end lost 5 bases, the J end lost 4 bases, and 19 bases lay between the germline ends. The CDR3 is 16 amino acids. Germline CDR1 reads SGHAT; CDR2 reads FQNNGV. The CDR3, as DNA: TGTGCCAGCAGCCGAGGGCTTTTCGGTCGGGCAGATACGCAGTATTTT. Amino acid sequence: CASSRGLFGRADTQYF.

The J gene is TRBJ2-7, the V gene TRBV19; D remains ambiguous. Germline V lookup: CDR1 LNHDA, CDR2 SQIVND (reference sequence). Trimming pared 9 bases from V and 5 bases from J, leaving 17 bases between. CDR3 length: 13 amino acids. The CDR3 is CASRKGPPNEQYF. In DNA form, the CDR3 reads TGTGCCAGCCGTAAAGGGCCCCCCAACGAGCAGTACTTC.

This clone was seen only a few times. The chain combines TRBV13 with TRBJ2-7; D remains unclear. Germline V CDR1 and CDR2: PRHDT, FYEKMQ (reference sequence). The CDR3 covers 15 residues. Between the trimmed V and J ends, which lost 7 bases and 0 bases, there was a span of 16 bases. The CDR3 is CASTSTYLLSYEQYF. The CDR3 nucleotides read TGTGCCAGCACCTCGACATACTTACTCTCCTACGAGCAGTACTTC.

Only a few counts were recorded for this clone. Sequence at one end of the junction differs from germline and may be a read error. This chain joins TRBV9 and TRBJ1-2; a weak D match, TRBD1 (5 bases). In germline, CDR1 is SGDLS, CDR2 YYNGEE. This CDR3 has 14 amino acids. The CDR3 coding sequence is TGTGCCAGCAGCCCAGAGGGAGGTTGGGCAGGGTGCTGCTTC. Protein sequence: CASSPEGGWAGCCF.